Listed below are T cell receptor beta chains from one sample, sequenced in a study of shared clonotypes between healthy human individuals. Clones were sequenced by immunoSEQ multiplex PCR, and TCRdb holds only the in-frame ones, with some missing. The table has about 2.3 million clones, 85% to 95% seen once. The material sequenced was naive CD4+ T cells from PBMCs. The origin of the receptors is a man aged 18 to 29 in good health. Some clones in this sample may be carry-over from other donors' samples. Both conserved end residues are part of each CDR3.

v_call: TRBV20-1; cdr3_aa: CSASLLEKLFF
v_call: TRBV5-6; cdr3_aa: CASSLYRVGNQPQHF
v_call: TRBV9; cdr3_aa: CASSVTGHQGKLFF
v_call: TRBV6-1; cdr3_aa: CASGGGEEKLFF
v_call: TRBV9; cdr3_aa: CASSVAGGGETQYF
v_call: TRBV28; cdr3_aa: CASSLVRNSNYGYTF
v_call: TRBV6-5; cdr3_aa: CASSPRRGNNEQFF
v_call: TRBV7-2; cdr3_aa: CASRLINRDSGLYGYTF
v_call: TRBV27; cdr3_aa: CASSLLRNQPQHF
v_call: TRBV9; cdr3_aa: CASSGGLGMAEQFF
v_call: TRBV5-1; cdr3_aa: CASSLGHVSGNTIYF
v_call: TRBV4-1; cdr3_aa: CASSQYGTVEKLFF
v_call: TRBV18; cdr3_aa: CASSPISSSSGFRGYTF
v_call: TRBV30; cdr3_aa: CAWSGQMNTEAFF
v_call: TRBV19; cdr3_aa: CASGDREAYGYTF
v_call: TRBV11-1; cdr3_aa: CASSGTSGRANEQFF
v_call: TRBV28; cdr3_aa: CASSFRRNTDTQYF
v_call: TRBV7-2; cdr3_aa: CASSLEGRAYGYTF
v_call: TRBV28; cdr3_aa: CASSPGTGNAEAFF
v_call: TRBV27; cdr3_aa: CASSLNSGSTEAFF
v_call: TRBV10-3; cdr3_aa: CAISPDRTHEQYF
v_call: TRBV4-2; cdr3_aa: CASSHSEAGGPYNEQFF
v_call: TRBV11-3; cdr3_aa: CASSLDTSGTREQFF
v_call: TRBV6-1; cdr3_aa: CASSVGLAISYEQYF
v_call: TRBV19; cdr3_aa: CASSPTSGRSSYNEQFF
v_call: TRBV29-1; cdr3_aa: CSVGPGQGNTEAFF
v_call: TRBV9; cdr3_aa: CASSARLAGGRGEQFF
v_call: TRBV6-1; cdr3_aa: CASSEALIAGARIWNEQFF
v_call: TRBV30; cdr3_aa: CAWQMDFRSGANVLTF
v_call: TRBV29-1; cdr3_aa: CSVASGSGETQYF
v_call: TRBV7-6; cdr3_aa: CASSLGLNQPQHF
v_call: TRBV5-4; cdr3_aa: CASSFGGSSYEQYF
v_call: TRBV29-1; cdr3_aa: CSAVPYRAGTDTQYF